The clone carrying this T cell receptor (beta chain) was observed a handful of times. This entry comes from a study of cytomegalovirus exposure and HLA in healthy donors. PCR amplification relied on 60 Vbeta primers (plus 13 Jbeta primers). Using immunoSEQ multiplex PCR, the repertoire was profiled, and TCRdb retains in-frame clones only, with some absent. The sample carries around 150,000 clones, approximately 9% recorded once. From germline, CDR1 is SGDLS and CDR2 YYNGEE. This CDR3 is built from 15 residues. J lost 0 bases, V lost 1 base, and 1 base had no gene match. The rearrangement uses TRBV9 and TRBJ2-7, with 10 bases aligning to TRBD2. This receptor was taken from a male donor in good health and CMV-seronegative. Sequencing input: PBMCs. This CDR3 reads CASSVSSGSSYEQYF. As DNA, the CDR3 is TGTGCCAGCAGCGTATCTAGCGGGAGCTCCTACGAGCAGTACTTC.